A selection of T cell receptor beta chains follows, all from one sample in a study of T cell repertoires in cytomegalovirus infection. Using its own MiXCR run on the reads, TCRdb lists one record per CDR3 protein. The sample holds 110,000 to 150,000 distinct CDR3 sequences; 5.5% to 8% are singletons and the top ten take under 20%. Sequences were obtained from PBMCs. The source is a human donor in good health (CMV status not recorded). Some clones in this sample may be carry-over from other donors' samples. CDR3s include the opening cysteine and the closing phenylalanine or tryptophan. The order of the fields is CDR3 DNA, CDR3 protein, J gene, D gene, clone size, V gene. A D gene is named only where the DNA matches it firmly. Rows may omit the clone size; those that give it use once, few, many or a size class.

TGTGCCAGCAGCCAACGGGACAGTGGTTTCACAGATACGCAGTATTTT CASSQRDSGFTDTQYF TRBJ2-3 TRBD1 few TRBV4-2
TGCAGCGTTGATGGGGACAGGGTGACAGATACGCAGTATTTT CSVDGDRVTDTQYF TRBJ2-3 TRBD1 many TRBV29-1
TGTGCCATCAGTGAAGCCCCTCAGGGGGCATTTGAGACCCAGTACTTC CAISEAPQGAFETQYF TRBJ2-5 TRBD1 many TRBV10-3
TGTGCCAGTACCCTGGGGCTTAGTGAAGCTTTCTTT CASTLGLSEAFF TRBJ1-1 - many TRBV19
TGTGCCAGCAGTCCAGCTAGCGGGGGCGATACGCAGTATTTT CASSPASGGDTQYF TRBJ2-3 TRBD2 many TRBV12-3/TRBV12-4
TGTGCCAGCAGTTACTCGGGACTAGCGGCTAAACCCTACGAGCAGTACTTC CASSYSGLAAKPYEQYF TRBJ2-7 TRBD2 - TRBV6-2/TRBV6-3
TGTGCCAGCAGCCAAAGACGCCAAGCGGGGGGGCCGACAGATACGCAGTATTTT CASSQRRQAGGPTDTQYF TRBJ2-3 TRBD2 many TRBV4-2
TGTGCTAGCAGCTTAGTGTACGGAGCAGATACGCAGTATTTT CASSLVYGADTQYF TRBJ2-3 - many TRBV7-7
TGTGCCAGTAGTACCCTTGGGACAGGGGCCGGGGCCAACGTCCTGACTTTC CASSTLGTGAGANVLTF TRBJ2-6 TRBD1 many TRBV19
TGTGCCAGCAGCCTCCGCAGCGGGGACACAGATACGCAGTATTTT CASSLRSGDTDTQYF TRBJ2-3 TRBD2 many TRBV7-2
TGTGCCAGCAGCTTAGGTCGTACGTCAGGGTGGCGGTATGGCTACACCTTC CASSLGRTSGWRYGYTF TRBJ1-2 - many TRBV7-9
TGTGCCAGCAGCTCACGACTAGCGGGTTTCACAGATACGCAGTATTTT CASSSRLAGFTDTQYF TRBJ2-3 TRBD2 many TRBV7-2
TGTGCCAGCATTCCCCCTACAGGAGGTGAGCAGTTCTTC CASIPPTGGEQFF TRBJ2-1 - many TRBV6-2/TRBV6-3
TGTGCCAGCTCACCACGGGCTAACTATGGCTACACCTTC CASSPRANYGYTF TRBJ1-2 - few TRBV18
TGCAGTGCTAGAGAGGGATCAGATACGCAGTATTTT CSAREGSDTQYF TRBJ2-3 - - TRBV20-1
TGTGCCAGCAGCTTGGGACACTACACAGATACGCAGTATTTT CASSLGHYTDTQYF TRBJ2-3 - many TRBV7-2
TGTGCCAGCAGCTTATCAGGGGGAATGACCCAAGAGACCCAGTACTTC CASSLSGGMTQETQYF TRBJ2-5 TRBD1 many TRBV11-1
TGTGCCAGCAGTGAAGGGACTTACTACAATGAGCAGTTCTTC CASSEGTYYNEQFF TRBJ2-1 - - TRBV2
TGTGCCAGCAGTCAGGGACAGGGATATGAAAAACTGTTTTTT CASSQGQGYEKLFF TRBJ1-4 TRBD1 - TRBV2
TGCGCCAGCAGCCAAGAGGGGACAGACAGCACAGATACGCAGTATTTT CASSQEGTDSTDTQYF TRBJ2-3 TRBD1 few TRBV4-1
TGTGCCAGTATATGGGACAGGGGAGGCGCAGAGACCCAGTACTTC CASIWDRGGAETQYF TRBJ2-5 TRBD1 few TRBV2
TGCAGTGCTAGAGGGGGAGGGGGCTACAACTATGGCTACACCTTC CSARGGGGYNYGYTF TRBJ1-2 TRBD1 - TRBV20-1
TGTGCCAGCAGCTTAGTTCCGGGCGGGGAGCTGTTTTTT CASSLVPGGELFF TRBJ2-2 - many TRBV7-2
TGTGCCAGCAGCTTAGCGGGGGCGAGAAAAGAGACCCAGTACTTC CASSLAGARKETQYF TRBJ2-5 - many TRBV7-2
TGTGCCAGCAGTAGACAGGGCTACGAAGAGACCCAGTACTTC CASSRQGYEETQYF TRBJ2-5 TRBD1 few TRBV28
TGTGCCAGCAGCTTGAACGGAAACACCATATATTTT CASSLNGNTIYF TRBJ1-3 - many TRBV7-2
TGCGCCAGCAGCCCCCTCGACAGGGGCGAAAAACTGTTTTTT CASSPLDRGEKLFF TRBJ1-4 TRBD1 - TRBV5-1
TGTGCCAGCAGTTCAGGGACATCGAGGACAGATACGCAGTATTTT CASSSGTSRTDTQYF TRBJ2-3 - many TRBV2
TGTGCCAGCAGCCTCGGGACAGGGTCGGCCGAGCAGTACTTC CASSLGTGSAEQYF TRBJ2-7 TRBD1 few TRBV3-1
TGCGCCAGCAGCTTGGTGCCAGGAAAGGGAGAAAAACTGTTTTTT CASSLVPGKGEKLFF TRBJ1-4 - - TRBV5-1
TGTGCCAGCAGAGGACTAGCGGGGGGGCCCGGGGAGCTGTTTTTT CASRGLAGGPGELFF TRBJ2-2 TRBD2 many TRBV7-2
TGTGCCAGCAGCCCCAGCATCTGGGTGGGCGAGCAGTACTTC CASSPSIWVGEQYF TRBJ2-7 - many TRBV7-3
TGTGCCAGCAGCTCATCGGGACTGGTCAATGAGCAGTTCTTC CASSSSGLVNEQFF TRBJ2-1 - many TRBV7-3
TGCGCCAGCAGCTTGGGTGACGATCAGCCCCAGCATTTT CASSLGDDQPQHF TRBJ1-5 - - TRBV5-1
TGCGCCAGCAGCCAAGATCTGACCCGGAACACCGGGGAGCTGTTTTTT CASSQDLTRNTGELFF TRBJ2-2 - few TRBV4-3
TGCAGCGTTGAAGACGGGCTGGGGTACGGCTACACCTTC CSVEDGLGYGYTF TRBJ1-2 - few TRBV29-1
TGTGCCAGCAGCGCCTCAGGGAGGGCGACTGAAGCTTTCTTT CASSASGRATEAFF TRBJ1-1 - many TRBV7-9
TGTGCCAGCAGCGTCCGGGCCAGCCGACACACTGAAGCTTTCTTT CASSVRASRHTEAFF TRBJ1-1 - many TRBV7-8
TGTGCTAGTGGTTTGTTGACACAGGGTAATCAGCCCCAGCATTTT CASGLLTQGNQPQHF TRBJ1-5 - - TRBV12-5